The subject of this entry is one TCR beta chain. Its antigen is not yet known. No much larger clone exists at a distance of one base, and base qualities are not known. Chronic pancreatitis pancreas tissue was obtained from patients undergoing total pancreatectomy with islet autotransplantation (TPIAT). Included chronic pancreatitis patients had no known history of diabetes. For TCRbeta sequencing, genomic DNA was extracted directly from bulk pancreas tissue without sorting T cells. Pancreas tissues from patients and organ donors were collected consecutively at two US centers. This entry belongs to a study of immune characteristics of hereditary and idiopathic chronic pancreatitis. With respect to the entire study: The study profiled local pancreatic immune cells and TCRbeta repertoires in hereditary and idiopathic chronic pancreatitis compared with control organ donor pancreases. TCRbeta sequencing included 5 control pancreases, under ten pancreases with hereditary chronic pancreatitis and about 6 pancreases with idiopathic chronic pancreatitis. The gDNA-based approach was selected because the approach required minimal in vitro experimental manipulation of T cells infiltrating the pancreas. What the research found in general, with its limitations: Among 10 to 15 chronic pancreatitis patients, higher numbers of productive TCR rearrangements went along with higher disease severity scores, showing a positive correlation. Chronic pancreatitis caused by alcohol use was not included in the study. Vbeta-Jbeta gene family usage, including TRBV10, TRBV19, TRBV23 and TRBV5, differed between hereditary and idiopathic chronic pancreatitis. Both chronic pancreatitis groups showed significantly increased TCRbeta repertoire diversity and reduced clonality versus controls. Because patient tissue could only be obtained at the time of TPIAT, differences in disease duration may have influenced the immune findings.

The library was produced with the immunoSEQ multiplex PCR assay. The TCRbeta CDR3 region and adjacent sequences were amplified and sequenced from pancreatic genomic DNA. The study's processing was this. Repertoire diversity was assessed as a mean normalized Shannon-Wiener index, and productive clonality and productive rearrangement counts were also measured. Control and chronic pancreatitis repertoire metrics were compared with the nonparametric Mann-Whitney U test. Shared clonotypes were defined as CDR3beta sequences with identical amino acid composition and length across subjects. TCRdb retrieved this table from immuneACCESS and kept in-frame rearrangements only. Not all clones are present; in checked studies, unresolved V genes account for under half, and no reason is known for the remainder. That table supplies the V and J calls and clone size; D and trimming were determined from the DNA. The sample has a few thousand clones on record, 73% of them singletons. Roughly 6.6% of the sample comes from the top ten.

The CDR3, cysteine through phenylalanine, is 17 amino acids long. Left in the record is the CDR3 DNA by itself, 51 bases read in frame from the first base. V and J are truncated by 1 base and 2 bases respectively, leaving an intervening sequence of 14 bases. The germline V gene (reference sequence) sets CDR1 to LNHDA and CDR2 to SQIVND. The sample was pancreas tissue with hereditary chronic pancreatitis. The sequence was collected from a human donor with chronic pancreatitis. The chain links TRBV19 with TRBJ2-2, with no confidently assigned D gene. The DNA reads as follows: TGTGCCAGTAGTATAGTCAGGCCAATTTTAAACACCGGGGAGCTGTTTTTT. This codes for CASSIVRPILNTGELFF.